The rows below give T cell receptor beta chains drawn from one sample of a study of cytomegalovirus exposure and HLA in healthy donors. Assay used: immunoSEQ multiplex PCR; TCRdb lists only in-frame clones, some missing. In the table there are about 220,000 clones, 70% to 90% of which are singletons. The source material was PBMCs. The origin of the receptors is a woman aged 18-29 years in good health and CMV-seronegative. CDR3s include the opening cysteine and the closing phenylalanine or tryptophan.

V: TRBV5-4; J: TRBJ2-7; CDR3: CASSLLAGASYEQYF
V: TRBV7-2; J: TRBJ2-3; CDR3: CASSPRGWPTDTQYF
V: TRBV7-2; J: TRBJ2-2; CDR3: CASSFSSGSYTGELFF
V: TRBV28; J: TRBJ1-2; CDR3: CASSLAGGSYGYTF
V: TRBV5-8; J: TRBJ2-7; CDR3: CASSLVDTYEQYF
V: TRBV5-1; J: TRBJ2-5; CDR3: CASSSGTGQETQYF
V: TRBV28; J: TRBJ2-1; CDR3: CASSTVDRAFYNEQFF
V: TRBV30; J: TRBJ2-2; CDR3: CAWSVVLGTSDTGELFF
V: TRBV5-1; J: TRBJ2-5; CDR3: CATRGSGRAQETQYF
V: TRBV5-1; J: TRBJ2-1; CDR3: CASSLEISGGYNEQFF
V: TRBV7-9; J: TRBJ2-1; CDR3: CASSLASGLSGNEQFF
V: TRBV4-1; J: TRBJ2-7; CDR3: CASSQDSWGPPGNEQYF
V: TRBV5-6; J: TRBJ2-1; CDR3: CASSPFSGSDYNEQFF
V: TRBV5-8; J: TRBJ1-1; CDR3: CASNARRGTEAFF
V: TRBV18; J: TRBJ2-7; CDR3: CASSPLPGQGALLGGYEQYF
V: TRBV28; J: TRBJ2-5; CDR3: CASRVLGRYQETQYF
V: TRBV7-9; J: TRBJ2-5; CDR3: CASSLLTSVLETQYF